The rows below give T cell receptor beta chains drawn from one sample of a study of T cells in Graves' hyperthyroidism and ophthalmopathy. TCRdb reprocessed the multiplex PCR reads with MiXCR, giving one entry per CDR3 protein. The sample contains 700,000 or so distinct CDR3 sequences, less than 20% of which appear only once. Sequencing used blood. The receptors shown here come from a young man with Graves' hyperthyroidism. The CDR3 runs from the conserved cysteine through the conserved F or W. The D gene is left open where the match is weak. Not every row has a clone size; where given, it reads once, few, many or a size class.

D,J,V,size,CDR3,DNA
TRBD2,TRBJ2-5,TRBV18,many,CASSPSSGRETQYF,TGTGCCAGCTCACCTAGCAGCGGGAGAGAGACCCAGTACTTC
TRBD2,TRBJ2-1,TRBV9,NA,CASGVIGLAGVGEQFF,TGTGCCAGCGGCGTAATAGGACTAGCGGGAGTTGGTGAGCAGTTCTTC
TRBD2,TRBJ2-3,TRBV5-5,many,CASSWTASGLPVTDTQYF,TGTGCCAGCAGCTGGACGGCTAGCGGTCTGCCTGTCACAGATACGCAGTATTTT
TRBD2,TRBJ2-1,TRBV27,NA,CASSLFSAGGGEQFF,TGTGCCAGCAGTTTATTTAGTGCGGGAGGCGGTGAGCAGTTCTTC
TRBD2,TRBJ2-3,TRBV7-3,NA,CASSPTSGDRDTQYF,TGTGCCAGCAGCCCAACTAGCGGCGATAGGGATACGCAGTATTTT
NA,TRBJ1-5,TRBV20-1,few,CSARPGATWHF,TGCAGTGCAAGACCCGGGGCCACTTGGCATTTT
NA,TRBJ2-6,TRBV28,many,CASSFVKAGANVLTF,TGTGCCAGCAGTTTTGTGAAGGCTGGGGCCAACGTCCTGACTTTC
NA,TRBJ2-2,TRBV19,few,CASSISRTLRELFF,TGTGCCAGTAGTATCTCCAGGACTTTACGGGAGCTGTTTTTT
NA,TRBJ1-1,TRBV7-2,many,CASSSGLSGQWAEAFF,TGTGCCAGCAGCTCAGGTCTTAGTGGACAGTGGGCTGAAGCTTTCTTT
TRBD2,TRBJ2-7,TRBV11-2,many,CASSLTSGVLEQYF,TGTGCCAGCAGCTTAACTAGCGGCGTTCTCGAGCAGTACTTC
TRBD1,TRBJ2-1,TRBV20-1,NA,CSARVDRGINEQFF,TGCAGTGCTAGGGTCGACAGGGGGATCAATGAGCAGTTCTTC
NA,TRBJ1-1,TRBV28,NA,CASSPWGGNTEAFF,TGTGCCAGCAGTCCCTGGGGGGGAAACACTGAAGCTTTCTTT
NA,TRBJ1-5,TRBV18,few,CASSPAGVNQPQHF,TGTGCCAGCTCACCAGCAGGGGTCAACCAGCCCCAGCATTTT
NA,TRBJ1-1,TRBV30,many,CAWGRANTEAFF,TGTGCCTGGGGCAGGGCTAACACTGAAGCTTTCTTT
TRBD2,TRBJ2-1,TRBV12-3/TRBV12-4,few,CASTPSGAGSNEQFF,TGTGCCAGCACCCCGAGCGGAGCGGGGTCTAATGAGCAGTTCTTC
TRBD2,TRBJ2-2,TRBV28,NA,CASSGSGRATAGELFF,TGTGCCAGCAGCGGAAGCGGGAGGGCCACGGCCGGGGAGCTGTTTTTT
TRBD2,TRBJ2-7,TRBV7-3,many,CASSRLAGDPYEQYF,TGTGCCAGCAGCCGACTAGCGGGAGACCCCTACGAGCAGTACTTC
TRBD1,TRBJ2-5,TRBV9,many,CASSVTGRETQYF,TGTGCCAGCAGCGTGACAGGGCGAGAGACCCAGTACTTC
NA,TRBJ2-1,TRBV6-2/TRBV6-3,NA,CASSSPRFSYNEQFF,TGTGCCAGCAGTTCCCCTAGATTTTCCTACAATGAGCAGTTCTTC
NA,TRBJ2-2,TRBV7-8,NA,CASSYGSLTGELFF,TGTGCCAGCAGCTACGGCAGTTTGACCGGGGAGCTGTTTTTT
TRBD2,TRBJ2-7,TRBV7-2,many,CASSLSGASYEQYF,TGTGCCAGCAGCCTTAGCGGGGCTTCCTACGAGCAGTACTTC
NA,TRBJ1-2,TRBV28,many,CASSLSDTYGYTF,TGTGCCAGCAGTTTATCGGACACCTATGGCTACACCTTC
NA,TRBJ2-1,TRBV7-2,many,CASSFWESKNEQFF,TGTGCCAGCAGCTTTTGGGAGTCGAAAAATGAGCAGTTCTTC
TRBD2,TRBJ2-3,TRBV5-1,NA,CASSLGLAGEADTRYF,TGCGCCAGCAGCTTGGGACTAGCGGGAGAGGCAGATACGCGGTATTTT
TRBD1,TRBJ2-2,TRBV2,few,CASRPGTGSAGELFF,TGTGCCAGCAGACCCGGGACAGGGTCCGCCGGGGAGCTGTTTTTT
TRBD1,TRBJ2-5,TRBV27,many,CASSSFTGEETQYF,TGTGCCAGCAGTTCCTTCACAGGGGAAGAGACCCAGTACTTC
TRBD1,TRBJ1-1,TRBV19,NA,CASIPQTGDPEAFF,TGTGCCAGTATCCCCCAGACAGGGGACCCTGAAGCTTTCTTT
NA,TRBJ1-6,TRBV10-2,NA,CASSRLNSPLHF,TGCGCCAGCAGTCGGTTAAATTCACCCCTCCACTTT
NA,TRBJ2-5,TRBV20-1,NA,CSASTPYDQETQYF,TGCAGTGCTAGTACACCTTACGATCAAGAGACCCAGTACTTC
NA,TRBJ1-1,TRBV11-3,many,CASSPFLGRNTEAFF,TGTGCCAGCAGCCCTTTTCTTGGCAGGAACACTGAAGCTTTCTTT
NA,TRBJ1-1,TRBV2,many,CASSEAGRVNTEAFF,TGTGCCAGCAGTGAAGCGGGCAGAGTGAACACTGAAGCTTTCTTT
TRBD2,TRBJ2-7,TRBV30,many,CAWTVAGGLGHEQYF,TGTGCCTGGACGGTAGCGGGAGGCCTTGGCCACGAGCAGTACTTC
NA,TRBJ2-7,TRBV7-9,NA,CASSYRVSEQYF,TGTGCCAGCAGCTACCGGGTCTCAGAGCAGTACTTC
TRBD1,TRBJ2-3,TRBV2,many,CASSVGGRTDTQYF,TGTGCCAGCAGTGTAGGGGGCCGGACAGATACGCAGTATTTT
TRBD2,TRBJ2-2,TRBV4-2,NA,CASSQEYGVAGGTGELFF,TGTGCCAGCAGCCAAGAGTATGGAGTAGCGGGAGGCACCGGGGAGCTGTTTTTT
NA,TRBJ1-2,TRBV5-1,NA,CASSLEPPYGYTF,TGCGCCAGCAGCTTGGAACCCCCCTATGGCTACACCTTC
TRBD1,TRBJ2-7,TRBV2,many,CASIPGQGNNEQYF,TGTGCCAGCATCCCGGGACAGGGGAATAACGAGCAGTACTTC
TRBD1,TRBJ2-5,TRBV29-1,many,CSVVQGAGETQYF,TGCAGCGTTGTACAGGGGGCCGGGGAGACCCAGTACTTC
NA,TRBJ2-4,TRBV12-3/TRBV12-4,many,CASSLGPSGNIQYF,TGTGCCAGCAGTTTGGGTCCATCGGGGAACATTCAGTACTTC
TRBD2,TRBJ2-5,TRBV9,NA,CASSVEGRGGSGPRETQYF,TGTGCCAGCAGCGTAGAGGGTCGGGGAGGGTCTGGCCCCCGAGAGACCCAGTACTTC